The following is a T cell receptor (beta chain) sequence with its context. Antigen: not known. Trimming shortened V by 1 base and J by 2 bases, and 12 bases separated the two germline ends. Germline V gives CDR1 SGHDT, CDR2 YYEEEE. The CDR3 is made up of 15 amino acids. Each subset's genomic DNA was split evenly across several immunoSEQ plates. Unsorted PBMCs provided DNA that was sequenced on ten immunoSEQ deep assay plates. Profiled with immunoSEQ multiplex PCR; TCRdb holds only in-frame clones, not every one. The table shows fewer than 500,000 clones, with approximately 79% occurring only once. This entry belongs to a study of shared clonotypes between healthy human individuals. Study findings and constraints: Apart from blood, nothing was sampled; tissue repertoires likely differ.

When samples were unsorted, approximately 90 million PBMCs were used for genomic DNA. The chain combines TRBV5-6 with TRBJ2-5; a possible D gene is TRBD1 (6 bases). This sequence originates from a woman in her thirties or forties in good health. Some clones in this sample may be carry-over from other donors' samples. Sequences were obtained from PBMCs. This chain's CDR3 is CASSLFGGQQETQYF. The CDR3 nucleotides are TGTGCCAGCAGCTTGTTTGGTGGACAGCAAGAGACCCAGTACTTC.